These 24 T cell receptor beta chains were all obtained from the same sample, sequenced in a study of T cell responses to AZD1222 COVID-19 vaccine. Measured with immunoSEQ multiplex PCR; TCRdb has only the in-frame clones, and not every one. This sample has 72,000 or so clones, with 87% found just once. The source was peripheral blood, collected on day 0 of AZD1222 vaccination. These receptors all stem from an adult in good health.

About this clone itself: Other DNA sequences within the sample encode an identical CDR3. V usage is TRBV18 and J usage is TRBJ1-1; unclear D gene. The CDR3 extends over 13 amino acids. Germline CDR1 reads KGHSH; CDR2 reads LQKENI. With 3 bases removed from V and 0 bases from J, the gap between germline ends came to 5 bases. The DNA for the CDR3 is TGTGCCAGCTCACCGGGTGTGAACACTGAAGCTTTCTTT. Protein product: CASSPGVNTEAFF.

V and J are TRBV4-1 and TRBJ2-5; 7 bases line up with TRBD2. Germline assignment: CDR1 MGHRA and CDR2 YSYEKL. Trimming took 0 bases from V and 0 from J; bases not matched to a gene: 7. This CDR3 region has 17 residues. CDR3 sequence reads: CASSQEGWGGYQETQYF. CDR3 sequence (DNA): TGCGCCAGCAGCCAAGAGGGCTGGGGGGGGTACCAAGAGACCCAGTACTTC.

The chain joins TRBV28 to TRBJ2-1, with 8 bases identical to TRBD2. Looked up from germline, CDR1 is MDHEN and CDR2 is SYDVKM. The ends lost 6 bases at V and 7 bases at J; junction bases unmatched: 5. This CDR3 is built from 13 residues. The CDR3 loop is CASRSGGRNEQFF. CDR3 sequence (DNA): TGTGCCAGCAGGTCGGGAGGGCGGAATGAGCAGTTCTTC.

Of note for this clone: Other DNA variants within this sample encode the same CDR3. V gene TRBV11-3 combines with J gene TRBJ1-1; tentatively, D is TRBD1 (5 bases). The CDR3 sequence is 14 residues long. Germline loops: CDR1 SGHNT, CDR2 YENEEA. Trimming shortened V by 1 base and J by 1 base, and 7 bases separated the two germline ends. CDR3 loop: CASSLGRGNTEAFF. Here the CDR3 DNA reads TGTGCCAGCAGCTTAGGGAGGGGGAACACTGAAGCTTTCTTT.

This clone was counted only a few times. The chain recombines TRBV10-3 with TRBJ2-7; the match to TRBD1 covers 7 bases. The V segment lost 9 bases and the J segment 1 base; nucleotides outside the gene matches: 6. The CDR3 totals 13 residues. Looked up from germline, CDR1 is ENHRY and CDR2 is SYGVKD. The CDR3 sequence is CAIRDRLSYEQYF. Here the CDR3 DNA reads TGTGCCATAAGGGACAGATTGTCCTACGAGCAGTACTTC.

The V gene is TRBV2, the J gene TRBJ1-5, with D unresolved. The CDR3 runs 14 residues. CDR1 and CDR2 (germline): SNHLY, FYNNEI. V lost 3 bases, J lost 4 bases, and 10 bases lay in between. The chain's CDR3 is CASSDRAANQPQHF. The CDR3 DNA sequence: TGTGCCAGCAGTGATCGGGCAGCTAATCAGCCCCAGCATTTT.

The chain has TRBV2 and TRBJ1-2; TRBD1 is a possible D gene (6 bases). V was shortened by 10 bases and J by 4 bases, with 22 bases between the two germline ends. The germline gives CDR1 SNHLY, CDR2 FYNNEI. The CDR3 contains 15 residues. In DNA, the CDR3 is TGTGCCATCGGGGGGGACGACAGGAGTTTCTATGGCTACACCTTC. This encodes CAIGGDDRSFYGYTF.

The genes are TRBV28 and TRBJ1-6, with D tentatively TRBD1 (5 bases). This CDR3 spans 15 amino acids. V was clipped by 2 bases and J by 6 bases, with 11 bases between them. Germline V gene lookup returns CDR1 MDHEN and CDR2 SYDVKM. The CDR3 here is CASSLTQGSNSPLHF. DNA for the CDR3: TGTGCCAGCAGTTTAACGCAGGGCAGTAATTCACCCCTCCACTTT.

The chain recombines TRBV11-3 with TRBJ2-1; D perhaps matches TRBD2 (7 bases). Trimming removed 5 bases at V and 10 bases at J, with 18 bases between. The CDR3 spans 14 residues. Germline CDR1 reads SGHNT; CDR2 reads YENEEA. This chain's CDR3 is CASSHQGWGGEQFF. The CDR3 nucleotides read TGTGCCAGCAGCCATCAGGGATGGGGGGGCGAGCAGTTCTTC. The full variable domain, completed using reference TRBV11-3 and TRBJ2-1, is EAGVVQSPRYKIIEKKQPVAFWCNPISGHNTLYWYLQNLGQGPELLIRYENEEAVDDSQLPKDRFSAERLKGVDSTLKIQPAELGDSAVYLCASSHQGWGGEQFFGPGTRLTVL.

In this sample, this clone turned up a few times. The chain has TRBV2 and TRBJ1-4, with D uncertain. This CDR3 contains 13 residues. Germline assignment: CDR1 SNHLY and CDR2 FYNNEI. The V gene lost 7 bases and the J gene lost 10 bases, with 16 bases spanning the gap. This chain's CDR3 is CASIRAQEGKLFF. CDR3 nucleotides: TGTGCCAGCATTCGGGCACAAGAAGGAAAACTGTTTTTT. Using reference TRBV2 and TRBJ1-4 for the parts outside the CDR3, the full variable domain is EPEVTQTPSHQVTQMGQEVILRCVPISNHLYFYWYRQILGQKVEFLVSFYNNEISEKSEIFDDQFSVERPDGSNFTLKIRSTKLEDSAMYFCASIRAQEGKLFFGSGTQLSVL.

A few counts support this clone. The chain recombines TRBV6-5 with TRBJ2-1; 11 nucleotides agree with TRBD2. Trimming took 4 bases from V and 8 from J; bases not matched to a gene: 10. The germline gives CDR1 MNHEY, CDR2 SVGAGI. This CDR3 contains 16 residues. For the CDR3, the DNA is TGTGCCAGCAGTTCCCCGGGACTAGCGGAGGGGGATGAGCAGTTCTTC. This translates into CASSSPGLAEGDEQFF.

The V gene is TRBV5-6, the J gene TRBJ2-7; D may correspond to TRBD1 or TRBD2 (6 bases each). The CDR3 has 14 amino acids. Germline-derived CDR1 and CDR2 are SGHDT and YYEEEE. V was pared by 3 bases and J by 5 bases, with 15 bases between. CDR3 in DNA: TGTGCCAGCAGCTCCCAAGGGGGGTTCAACGAGCAGTACTTC. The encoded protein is CASSSQGGFNEQYF.

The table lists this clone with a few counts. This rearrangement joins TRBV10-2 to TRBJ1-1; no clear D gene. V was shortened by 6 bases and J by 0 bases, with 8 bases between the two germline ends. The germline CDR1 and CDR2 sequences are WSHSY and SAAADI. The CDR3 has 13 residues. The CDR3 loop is CASRLEMNTEAFF. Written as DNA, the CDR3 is TGCGCCAGCAGACTGGAAATGAACACTGAAGCTTTCTTT.

The chain's CDR3 is CASGTGGNNEKLFF. CDR3 nucleotides: TGTGCCAGCGGGACAGGGGGGAATAATGAAAAACTGTTTTTT. The gene calls are TRBV6-5 and TRBJ1-4; 11 bases are a match to TRBD1. The germline CDR1 and CDR2 sequences are MNHEY and SVGAGI. The CDR3 totals 14 residues. Trimming removed 8 bases from V and 4 bases from J; junction bases left unmatched: 3.

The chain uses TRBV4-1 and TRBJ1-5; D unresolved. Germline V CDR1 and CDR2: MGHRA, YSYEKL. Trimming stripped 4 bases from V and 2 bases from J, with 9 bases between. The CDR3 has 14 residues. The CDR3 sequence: CASSLAGGNQPQHF. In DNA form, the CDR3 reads TGCGCCAGCAGCCTTGCCGGGGGCAATCAGCCCCAGCATTTT.

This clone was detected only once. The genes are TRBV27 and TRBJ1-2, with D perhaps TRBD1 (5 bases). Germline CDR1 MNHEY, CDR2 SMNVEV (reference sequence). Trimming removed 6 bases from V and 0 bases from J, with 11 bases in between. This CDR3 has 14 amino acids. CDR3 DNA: TGTGCCAGCAGCCCCGACAGAGCTAACTATGGCTACACCTTC. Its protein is CASSPDRANYGYTF.

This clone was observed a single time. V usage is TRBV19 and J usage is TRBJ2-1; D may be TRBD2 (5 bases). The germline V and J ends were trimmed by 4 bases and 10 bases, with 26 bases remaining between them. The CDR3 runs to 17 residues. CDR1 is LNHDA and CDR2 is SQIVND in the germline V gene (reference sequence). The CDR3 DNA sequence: TGTGCCAGTAGTAATAGAGGGAGAGACTCCTATTCGGGAGAGCAGTTCTTC. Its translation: CASSNRGRDSYSGEQFF.

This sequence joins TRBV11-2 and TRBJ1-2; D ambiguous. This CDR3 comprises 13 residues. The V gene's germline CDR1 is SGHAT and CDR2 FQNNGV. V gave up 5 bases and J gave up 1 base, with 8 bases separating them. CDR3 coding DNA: TGTGCCAGCAGCCTCGGGTTTAACTATGGCTACACCTTC. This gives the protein CASSLGFNYGYTF.

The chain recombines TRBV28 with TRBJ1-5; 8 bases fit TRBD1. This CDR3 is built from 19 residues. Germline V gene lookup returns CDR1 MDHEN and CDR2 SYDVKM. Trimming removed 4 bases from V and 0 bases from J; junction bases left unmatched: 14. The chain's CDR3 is CASSWARMWGQDSNQPQHF. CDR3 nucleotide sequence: TGTGCCAGCAGTTGGGCCAGGATGTGGGGACAGGATAGCAATCAGCCCCAGCATTTT.

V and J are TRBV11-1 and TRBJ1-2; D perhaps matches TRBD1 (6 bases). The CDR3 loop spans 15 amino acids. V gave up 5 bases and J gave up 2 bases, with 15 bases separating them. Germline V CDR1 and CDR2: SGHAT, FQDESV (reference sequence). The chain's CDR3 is CASSPGQRANYGYTF. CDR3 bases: TGTGCCAGCAGCCCAGGACAGCGAGCAAACTATGGCTACACCTTC.

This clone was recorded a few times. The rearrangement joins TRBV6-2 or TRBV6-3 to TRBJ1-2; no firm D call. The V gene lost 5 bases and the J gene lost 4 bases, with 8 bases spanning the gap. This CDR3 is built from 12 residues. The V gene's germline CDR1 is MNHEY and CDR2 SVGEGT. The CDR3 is CASSPDFYGYTF. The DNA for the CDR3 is TGTGCCAGCAGTCCAGACTTCTATGGCTACACCTTC.

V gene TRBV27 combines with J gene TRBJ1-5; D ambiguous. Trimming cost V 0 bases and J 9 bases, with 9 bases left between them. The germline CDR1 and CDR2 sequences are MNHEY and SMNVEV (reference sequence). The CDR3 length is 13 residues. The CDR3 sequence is CASSLSFSGPQHF. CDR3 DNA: TGTGCCAGCAGTTTATCGTTCTCCGGGCCCCAGCATTTT.

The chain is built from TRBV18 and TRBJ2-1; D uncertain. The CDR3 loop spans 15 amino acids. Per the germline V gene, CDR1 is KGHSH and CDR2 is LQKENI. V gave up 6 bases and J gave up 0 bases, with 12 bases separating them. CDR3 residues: CASSATVSSYNEQFF. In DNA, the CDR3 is TGTGCCAGCTCGGCAACGGTGAGCTCCTACAATGAGCAGTTCTTC.

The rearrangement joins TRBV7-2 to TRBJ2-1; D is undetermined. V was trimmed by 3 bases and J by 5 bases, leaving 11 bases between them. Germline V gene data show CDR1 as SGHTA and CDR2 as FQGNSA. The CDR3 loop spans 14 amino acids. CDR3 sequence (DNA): TGTGCCAGCAGCTTTTTTTCGGGTCACAATGAGCAGTTCTTC. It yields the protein CASSFFSGHNEQFF. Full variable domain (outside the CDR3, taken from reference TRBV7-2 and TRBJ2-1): GAGVSQSPSNKVTEKGKDVELRCDPISGHTALYWYRQSLGQGLEFLIYFQGNSAPDKSGLPSDRFSAERTGGSVSTLTIQRTQQEDSAVYLCASSFFSGHNEQFFGPGTRLTVL.